What follows are 29 T cell receptor beta chains derived from one specimen sequenced in a study of blood T cell repertoires in COVID-19. Some clones are missing from TCRdb's copy, which holds only in-frame ones; the method was immunoSEQ multiplex PCR. Of approximately 330,000 clones listed, around nine tenths are singletons. Sequencing was performed on PBMCs or T cells enriched from blood (not recorded which). These TCRs come from a woman aged 30 to 39 who had recovered from COVID-19.

The chain couples TRBV28 to TRBJ2-1; 9 bases line up with TRBD2. CDR3 length: 15 amino acids. Germline loops: CDR1 MDHEN, CDR2 SYDVKM. The V and J ends lost 9 bases and 6 bases, in that order; junction bases with no gene match: 12. This CDR3 is CASGRGSGRSNEQFF. The CDR3 bases are TGTGCCAGTGGGAGGGGGAGCGGGAGGAGCAATGAGCAGTTCTTC.

This clone was seen only a few times. The chain combines TRBV11-2 with TRBJ2-1; the D is unclear. The germline V and J ends were trimmed by 6 bases and 8 bases, with 14 bases remaining between them. Germline CDR1 reads SGHAT; CDR2 reads FQNNGV. This CDR3 is built from 13 residues. DNA of the CDR3: TGTGCCAGCAGATACATTGGAGTACATGAGCAGTTCTTC. Translated: CASRYIGVHEQFF.

The chain recombines TRBV5-1 with TRBJ1-5, with 9 bases identical to TRBD1. Germline values: CDR1 SGHRS, CDR2 YFSETQ. V shed 4 bases and J 0 bases; nucleotides not matched to a gene: 5. This CDR3 has 16 amino acids. Here the CDR3 DNA reads TGCGCCAGCAGCCCGGGACAGGGATATAGCAATCAGCCCCAGCATTTT. The encoded protein is CASSPGQGYSNQPQHF.

J is TRBJ2-3 and V is TRBV24-1; 10 bases agree with TRBD2. The CDR3 loop spans 19 amino acids. Germline CDR1 and CDR2: KGHDR and SFDVKD. The V segment lost 10 bases and the J segment 3 bases; nucleotides outside the gene matches: 21. Here the CDR3 reads CATGGSSGRAPAETDTQYF. The CDR3 DNA reads as TGTGCCACGGGTGGATCTAGCGGGAGAGCGCCGGCGGAGACAGATACGCAGTATTTT.

The chain combines TRBV6-5 with TRBJ1-2; D perhaps matches TRBD1 (6 bases). V was clipped by 6 bases and J by 8 bases, with 16 bases between them. This CDR3 comprises 13 residues. The V gene's germline CDR1 is MNHEY and CDR2 SVGAGI. CDR3 sequence: CASRRTTGDGYTF. The CDR3 DNA reads as TGTGCCAGCAGACGTACGACAGGAGACGGCTACACCTTC.

The chain has TRBV7-9 and TRBJ1-1; unclear D gene. Trimming cost V 0 bases and J 13 bases, with 9 bases left between them. The germline V gene has CDR1 SEHNR and CDR2 FQNEAQ (reference sequence). This CDR3 region has 11 residues. In DNA form, the CDR3 reads TGTGCCAGCAGCTTAGCGGGTGGGAGTTTCTTT. It translates to CASSLAGGSFF.

A few counts support this clone. The CDR3 loop is CASRLPGTNYEQYF. As DNA, the CDR3 is TGTGCCAGCAGACTACCCGGGACTAACTACGAGCAGTACTTC. The rearrangement links TRBV27 to TRBJ2-7; 7 positions match TRBD2. The CDR3 is made up of 14 amino acids. V shed 6 bases and J 3 bases; nucleotides not matched to a gene: 8. The germline gives CDR1 MNHEY, CDR2 SMNVEV (reference sequence).

The V and J genes are TRBV30 and TRBJ1-6; 9 bases align to TRBD1. Germline CDR1 reads GTSNPN; CDR2 reads SVGIG (reference sequence). V shed 5 bases, J shed 10 bases, and the junction held 9 bases outside the gene matches. This CDR3 spans 14 amino acids. This CDR3 reads CAWQLRDRDSPLHF. CDR3 bases: TGTGCCTGGCAGCTCCGGGACAGGGACTCACCCCTCCACTTT. The full variable domain, its missing parts supplied by reference TRBV30 and TRBJ1-6, is SQTIHQWPATLVQPVGSPLSLECTVEGTSNPNLYWYRQAAGRGLQLLFYSVGIGQISSEVPQNLSASRPQDRQFILSSKKLLLSDSGFYLCAWQLRDRDSPLHFGNGTRLTVT.

Written as DNA, the CDR3 is TGTGCCAGCAGCTCGACAGGGGTCGGGAACGAGCAGTACTTC. This encodes CASSSTGVGNEQYF. The chain uses TRBV11-1 and TRBJ2-7; 8 nucleotides align to TRBD1. The V segment lost 4 bases and the J segment 5 bases; nucleotides outside the gene matches: 7. Germline V gene lookup returns CDR1 SGHAT and CDR2 FQDESV (reference sequence). The CDR3 is made up of 14 amino acids. Complete variable domain (other parts from reference TRBV11-1 and TRBJ2-7): EAEVAQSPRYKITEKSQAVAFWCDPISGHATLYWYRQILGQGPELLVQFQDESVVDDSQLPKDRFSAERLKGVDSTLKIQPAELGDSAMYLCASSSTGVGNEQYFGPGTRLTVT.

The chain has TRBV18 and TRBJ2-2; D is possibly TRBD1 (5 bases). The CDR3 is 15 residues long. The V gene's germline CDR1 is KGHSH and CDR2 LQKENI. The V end lost 1 base, the J end lost 4 bases, and 10 bases lay between the germline ends. The CDR3 is CASSPRQGFTGELFF. CDR3 nucleotide sequence: TGTGCCAGCTCACCACGTCAGGGTTTCACCGGGGAGCTGTTTTTT.

The gene calls are TRBV19 and TRBJ2-4, with unresolved D. In germline, CDR1 is LNHDA, CDR2 SQIVND (reference sequence). This CDR3 comprises 11 residues. V was trimmed by 7 bases and J by 6 bases, leaving 7 bases between them. The CDR3 reads CASIIGNIQYF. CDR3 DNA sequence: TGTGCCAGTATAATCGGAAACATTCAGTACTTC.

V and J are TRBV5-6 and TRBJ2-7, with a possible D match to TRBD1 (5 bases). The V end lost 6 bases, the J end lost 2 bases, and 18 bases lay between the germline ends. The germline gives CDR1 SGHDT, CDR2 YYEEEE. The CDR3 has 15 residues. DNA of the CDR3: TGTGCCAGCACCCCTAGGGGCCGGGTCACCTACGAGCAGTACTTC. The encoded protein is CASTPRGRVTYEQYF.

The chain combines TRBV4-2 with TRBJ2-1, with 11 bases lining up with TRBD2. Trimming cost V 3 bases and J 5 bases; bases outside gene matches: 9. Looked up from germline, CDR1 is LGHNA and CDR2 is YNFKEQ. The CDR3 is 17 amino acids. CDR3 sequence: CASSHPLAGGHDNEQFF. Here the CDR3 DNA reads TGTGCCAGCAGCCATCCCTTAGCGGGAGGGCATGACAATGAGCAGTTCTTC.

Only one count was recorded for this clone. V usage is TRBV24-1 and J usage is TRBJ2-2, with D tentatively TRBD1 (6 bases). The CDR3 is 16 residues long. Germline CDR1 reads KGHDR; CDR2 reads SFDVKD. V was trimmed by 4 bases and J by 1 base, leaving 12 bases between them. CDR3 DNA sequence: TGTGCCACCAGTGACCTGGGACACGAGAACACCGGGGAGCTGTTTTTT. This codes for CATSDLGHENTGELFF.

The chain joins TRBV10-3 to TRBJ2-1; unclear D gene. V was shortened by 6 bases and J by 7 bases, with 10 bases between the two germline ends. The length of the CDR3 is 12 residues. Germline V CDR1 and CDR2: ENHRY, SYGVKD. CDR3 region: CAIRSSSNEQFF. The DNA for the CDR3 is TGTGCCATCAGGAGTAGTTCTAATGAGCAGTTCTTC.

The V gene is TRBV7-2, the J gene TRBJ1-1, with a possible D match to TRBD1 (5 bases). The V end lost 6 bases, the J end lost 0 bases, and 8 bases lay between the germline ends. This CDR3 spans 13 amino acids. CDR1 is SGHTA and CDR2 is FQGNSA in the germline V gene. CDR3 region: CASRAGLNTEAFF. The CDR3 bases are TGTGCCAGCAGGGCGGGGCTGAACACTGAAGCTTTCTTT.

This chain uses TRBV29-1 with TRBJ2-7, with TRBD1 matching 7 bases. J lost 3 bases, V lost 0 bases, and 11 bases had no gene match. Germline-derived CDR1 and CDR2 are SQVTM and ANQGSEA. The CDR3 has 16 amino acids. CDR3 coding DNA: TGCAGCGTTGAAGACCCTCCTTGGACAGGCCGCTACGAGCAGTACTTC. Its translation is CSVEDPPWTGRYEQYF.

This sequence joins TRBV15 and TRBJ2-2; possibly TRBD2 for D (5 bases). Looked up from germline, CDR1 is LNHNV and CDR2 is YYDKDF (reference sequence). The CDR3 totals 14 residues. V shed 7 bases and J shed 1 base, with 10 bases lying between them. The CDR3 nucleotides are TGTGCCACCAATATTGAGGGGAACACCGGGGAGCTGTTTTTT. Translation gives CATNIEGNTGELFF. Together with reference TRBV15 and TRBJ2-2, the CDR3 gives the full variable domain: DAMVIQNPRYQVTQFGKPVTLSCSQTLNHNVMYWYQQKSSQAPKLLFHYYDKDFNNEADTPDNFQSRRPNTSFCFLDIRSPGLGDTAMYLCATNIEGNTGELFFGEGSRLTVL.

The chain couples TRBV18 to TRBJ1-5; 7 positions agree with TRBD1. Trimming at V came to 3 bases and at J to 6 bases, leaving 5 bases not matched to a gene. The CDR3 length is 14 residues. Germline V gene sequence: CDR1 KGHSH, CDR2 LQKENI. The chain's CDR3 is CASSPEGATQPQHF. DNA of the CDR3: TGTGCCAGCTCACCCGAGGGGGCTACTCAGCCCCAGCATTTT.

The chain joins TRBV6-1 to TRBJ2-3; D possibly corresponds to TRBD2 (6 bases). Germline V gene sequence: CDR1 MNHNS, CDR2 SASEGT. This CDR3 contains 19 residues. Trimming stripped 4 bases from V and 6 bases from J, with 29 bases between. The CDR3 region has the DNA TGTGCCAGCAGTGTTGTTCAATGGTCAGGCGGCAAGGGAGGTGATACGCAGTATTTT. This translates into CASSVVQWSGGKGGDTQYF.

V and J are TRBV19 and TRBJ2-7, with TRBD2 identical over 8 bases. The V and J ends lost 2 bases and 5 bases, in that order; junction bases with no gene match: 8. This CDR3 region has 15 residues. Germline CDR1 and CDR2: LNHDA and SQIVND (reference sequence). The CDR3 DNA reads as TGTGCCAGTAGTATATCCGGGACTAGGTGGGACGAGCAGTACTTC. Translation: CASSISGTRWDEQYF.

V and J are TRBV9 and TRBJ2-1; 8 bases are shared with TRBD2. The CDR3 sequence is 17 residues long. Germline assignment: CDR1 SGDLS and CDR2 YYNGEE. V lost 0 bases, J lost 6 bases, and 11 bases stayed unmatched. DNA for the CDR3: TGTGCCAGCAGCGTAGGGTTGTTGGGGACTAGTACCAATGAGCAGTTCTTC. Translation: CASSVGLLGTSTNEQFF.

The chain uses TRBV5-4 and TRBJ1-6; D remains unclear. The CDR3 runs 14 residues. V was cut by 4 bases and J by 8 bases, with 13 bases left in between. Germline-derived CDR1 and CDR2 are SGHNT and YYREEE (reference sequence). The CDR3 DNA follows: TGTGCCAGCAGCGCGCTCGGGAGGGATTCACCCCTCCACTTT. Translated: CASSALGRDSPLHF.

The V and J genes are TRBV4-1 and TRBJ2-7; 8 bases map to TRBD2. Per the germline V gene, CDR1 is MGHRA and CDR2 is YSYEKL. The CDR3 is 14 amino acids. Trimming removed 4 bases from V and 4 bases from J; junction bases left unmatched: 6. The CDR3 protein is CASSRSGSAYEQYF. CDR3 DNA: TGCGCCAGCAGCCGCAGCGGGAGTGCATACGAGCAGTACTTC.

The chain carries TRBV7-6 and TRBJ2-3; 8 nucleotides align to TRBD2. This CDR3 is 16 amino acids long. J was trimmed by 2 bases and V by 1 base; bases with no gene match: 5. The V gene's germline CDR1 is SGHVS and CDR2 FNYEAQ. The CDR3: CASSLELAGITDTQYF. The CDR3 region has the DNA TGTGCCAGCAGCTTAGAGTTAGCGGGAATCACAGATACGCAGTATTTT.

CDR3 coding DNA: TGTGCCAGCTCACAAACGGGAAGTCGCACCGGGGAGCTGTTTTTT. It translates to CASSQTGSRTGELFF. V is TRBV18 and J is TRBJ2-2; a possible D gene is TRBD2 (5 bases). This CDR3 has 15 amino acids. CDR1 KGHSH and CDR2 LQKENI come from the germline V gene. Trimming stripped 4 bases from V and 4 bases from J, with 13 bases between. Drawing the rest from reference TRBV18 and TRBJ2-2, the complete variable domain is NAGVMQNPRHLVRRRGQEARLRCSPMKGHSHVYWYRQLPEEGLKFMVYLQKENIIDESGMPKERFSAEFPKEGPSILRIQQVVRGDSAAYFCASSQTGSRTGELFFGEGSRLTVL.

The V and J genes are TRBV4-3 and TRBJ2-2, with D unresolved. Germline V gene sequence: CDR1 LGHNA, CDR2 YSLEER. The CDR3 consists of 14 residues. Trimming shortened V by 6 bases and J by 2 bases, and 10 bases separated the two germline ends. The CDR3 bases are TGCGCCAGCAGGGCTCTTGCCAACACCGGGGAGCTGTTTTTT. Its protein is CASRALANTGELFF.

The chain combines TRBV5-4 with TRBJ2-1; D might be TRBD2 (6 bases). This CDR3 contains 15 residues. The germline CDR1 and CDR2 sequences are SGHNT and YYREEE (reference sequence). V shed 1 base and J shed 4 bases, with 12 bases lying between them. DNA for the CDR3: TGTGCCAGCAGCTTGTTTCCTAGCGAGTACAATGAGCAGTTCTTC. Translation: CASSLFPSEYNEQFF.

This rearrangement joins TRBV28 to TRBJ1-5, with unresolved D. This CDR3 has 14 residues. Trimming left V 2 bases short and J 4 bases short, with 9 bases between. CDR1 and CDR2 from the germline V gene are MDHEN and SYDVKM. CDR3 in DNA: TGTGCCAGCAGTTTACGGGTCCTAAATCAGCCCCAGCATTTT. It translates to CASSLRVLNQPQHF.